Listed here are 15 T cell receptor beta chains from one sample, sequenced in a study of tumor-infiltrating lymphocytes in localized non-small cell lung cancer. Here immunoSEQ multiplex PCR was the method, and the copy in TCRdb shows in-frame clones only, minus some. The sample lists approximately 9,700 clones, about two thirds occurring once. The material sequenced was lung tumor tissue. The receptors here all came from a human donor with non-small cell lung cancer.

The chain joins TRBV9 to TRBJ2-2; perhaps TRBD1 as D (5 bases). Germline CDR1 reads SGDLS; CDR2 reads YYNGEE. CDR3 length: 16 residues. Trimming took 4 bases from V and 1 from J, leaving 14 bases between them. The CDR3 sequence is CASSLQGLQNTGELFF. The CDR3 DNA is TGTGCCAGCAGCCTGCAGGGCTTGCAGAACACCGGGGAGCTGTTTTTT.

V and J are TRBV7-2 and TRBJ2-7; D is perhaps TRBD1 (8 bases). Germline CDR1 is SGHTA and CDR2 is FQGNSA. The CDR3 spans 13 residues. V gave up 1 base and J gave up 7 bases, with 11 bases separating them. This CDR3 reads CASSLDRGGEQYF. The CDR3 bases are TGTGCCAGCAGCTTAGACAGGGGGGGGGAGCAGTACTTC.

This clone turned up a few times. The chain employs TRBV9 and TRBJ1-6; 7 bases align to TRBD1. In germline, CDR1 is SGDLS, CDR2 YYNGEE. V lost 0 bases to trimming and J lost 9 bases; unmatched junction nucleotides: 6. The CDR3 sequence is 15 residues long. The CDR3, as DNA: TGTGCCAGCAGCGTAGGGACAGGAGGGATTTCACCCCTCCACTTT. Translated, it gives CASSVGTGGISPLHF.

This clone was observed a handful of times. The DNA of the CDR3 is TGTGCCAGCAGCCTAACAGGGGAAGAGACCCAGTACTTC. Translated, it gives CASSLTGEETQYF. The rearrangement joins TRBV11-1 to TRBJ2-5; TRBD1 aligns across 7 bases. J was trimmed by 3 bases and V by 5 bases; bases with no gene match: 3. The germline V gene encodes CDR1 SGHAT and CDR2 FQDESV (reference sequence). CDR3 size: 13 residues.

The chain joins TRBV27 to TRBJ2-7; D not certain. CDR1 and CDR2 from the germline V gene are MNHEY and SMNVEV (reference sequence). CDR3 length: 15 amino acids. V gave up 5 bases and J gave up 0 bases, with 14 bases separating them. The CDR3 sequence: CASSPRSISSYEQYF. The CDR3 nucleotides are TGTGCCAGCAGTCCCAGGAGTATTAGCTCCTACGAGCAGTACTTC.

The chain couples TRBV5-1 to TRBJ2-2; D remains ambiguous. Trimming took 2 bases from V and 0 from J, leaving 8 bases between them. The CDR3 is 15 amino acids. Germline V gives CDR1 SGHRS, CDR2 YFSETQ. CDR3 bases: TGCGCCAGCAGCTTAATCAACTCGAACACCGGGGAGCTGTTTTTT. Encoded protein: CASSLINSNTGELFF.

The CDR3 DNA reads TGTGCCAGTGGGGGAGGGTACCAAGAGACCCAGTACTTC. This gives the protein CASGGGYQETQYF. The gene calls are TRBV7-7 and TRBJ2-5; TRBD2 aligns across 7 bases. V shed 9 bases, J shed 0 bases, and the junction held 4 bases outside the gene matches. The CDR3 contains 13 residues. CDR1 and CDR2 from the germline V gene are SSHAT and FNYEAQ (reference sequence). Full variable domain (remainder filled in from reference TRBV7-7 and TRBJ2-5): GAGVSQSPRYKVTKRGQDVTLRCDPISSHATLYWYQQALGQGPEFLTYFNYEAQPDKSGLPSDRFSAERPEGSISTLTIQRTEQRDSAMYRCASGGGYQETQYFGPGTRLLVL.

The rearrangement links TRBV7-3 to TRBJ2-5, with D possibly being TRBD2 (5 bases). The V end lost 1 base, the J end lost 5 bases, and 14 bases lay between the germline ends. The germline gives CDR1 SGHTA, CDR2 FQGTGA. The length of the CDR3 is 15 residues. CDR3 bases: TGTGCCAGCAGCTTAAGAGGACCCACGGGGGAGACCCAGTACTTC. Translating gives CASSLRGPTGETQYF.

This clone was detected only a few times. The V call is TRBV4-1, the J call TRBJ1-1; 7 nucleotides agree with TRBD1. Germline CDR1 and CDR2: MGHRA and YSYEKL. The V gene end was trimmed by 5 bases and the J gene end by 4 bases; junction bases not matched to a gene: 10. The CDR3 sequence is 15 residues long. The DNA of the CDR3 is TGCGCCAGCAGCTACCACAGGGGAAGGGTCACTGAAGCTTTCTTT. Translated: CASSYHRGRVTEAFF.

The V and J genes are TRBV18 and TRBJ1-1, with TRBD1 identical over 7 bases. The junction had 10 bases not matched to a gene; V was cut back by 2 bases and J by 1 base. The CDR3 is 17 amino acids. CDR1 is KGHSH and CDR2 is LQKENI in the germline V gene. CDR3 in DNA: TGTGCCAGCTCACCATCCCATTGGACAGGCAAGAACACTGAAGCTTTCTTT. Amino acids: CASSPSHWTGKNTEAFF.

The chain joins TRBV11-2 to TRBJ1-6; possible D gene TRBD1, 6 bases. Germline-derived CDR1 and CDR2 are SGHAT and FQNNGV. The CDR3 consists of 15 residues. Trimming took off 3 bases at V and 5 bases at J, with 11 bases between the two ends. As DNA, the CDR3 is TGTGCCAGCAGCTTCAAGGGGGGAGATAATTCACCCCTCCACTTT. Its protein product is CASSFKGGDNSPLHF.

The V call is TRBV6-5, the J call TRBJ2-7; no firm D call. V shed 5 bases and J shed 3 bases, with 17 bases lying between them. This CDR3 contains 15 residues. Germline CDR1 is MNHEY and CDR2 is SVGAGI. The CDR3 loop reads CASSARAAGSYEQYF. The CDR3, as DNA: TGTGCCAGCAGTGCCCGGGCGGCAGGCAGCTACGAGCAGTACTTC.

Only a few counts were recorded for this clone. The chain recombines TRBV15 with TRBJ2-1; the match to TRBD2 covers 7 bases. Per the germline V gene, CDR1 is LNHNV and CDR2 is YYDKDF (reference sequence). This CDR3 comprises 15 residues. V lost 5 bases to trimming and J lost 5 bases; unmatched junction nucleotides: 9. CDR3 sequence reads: CATSSEASGDNEQFF. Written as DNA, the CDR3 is TGTGCCACCAGCTCAGAGGCCAGCGGGGACAATGAGCAGTTCTTC.

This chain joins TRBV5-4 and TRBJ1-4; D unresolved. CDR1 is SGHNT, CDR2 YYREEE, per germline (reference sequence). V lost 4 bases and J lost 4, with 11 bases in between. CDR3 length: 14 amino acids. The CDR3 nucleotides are TGTGCCAGCAGCGTAGGGCAGGATAATGAAAAACTGTTTTTT. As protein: CASSVGQDNEKLFF.

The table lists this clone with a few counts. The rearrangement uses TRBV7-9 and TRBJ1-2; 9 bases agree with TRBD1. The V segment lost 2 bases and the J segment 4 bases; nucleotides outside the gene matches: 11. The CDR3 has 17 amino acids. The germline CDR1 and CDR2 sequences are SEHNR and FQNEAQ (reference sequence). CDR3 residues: CASSLSGQGRTSYGYTF. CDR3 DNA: TGTGCCAGCAGCTTAAGCGGACAGGGGCGTACATCCTATGGCTACACCTTC.